What follows describes a single T cell receptor beta chain. In building TCR beta libraries, iRepertoire HTBI primers were used together with Arm-PCR of CDR3 regions. Each CDR3 protein gets one entry after TCRdb re-called the multiplex PCR reads with MiXCR. The top ten clones hold around 13% of a sample with roughly 610,000 distinct CDR3 sequences, about 16% of them seen once. These data belong to a study of regulatory T cells in long-lasting Graves disease. Study summary: Graves' patients, diagnosed recently, had received antithyroid drugs under 3 months.

Trimming left V 0 bases short and J 4 bases short, with 14 bases between. This CDR3 spans 15 amino acids. The germline CDR1 and CDR2 sequences are GTSNPN and SVGIG (reference sequence). Time point specified: newly diagnosed GD, antithyroid drugs for less than 3 months. PBMCs provided the RNA from which the TCR library was made. Another study also made use of these data, one on T cells in Graves' hyperthyroidism and ophthalmopathy.

V and J are TRBV30 and TRBJ2-3; TRBD2 is a possible D gene (6 bases). The receptor's source is a man between 18 and 29 years old with Graves disease. This specimen was peripheral blood mononuclear cells (PBMCs), taken at new diagnosis, from a patient treated with antithyroid drugs. The CDR3 region is CAWSVAPGEADTQYF. The CDR3 nucleotides are TGTGCCTGGAGTGTTGCGCCGGGAGAGGCAGATACGCAGTATTTT.